This T cell receptor (beta chain) was sequenced in a study of T cells in Graves' hyperthyroidism and ophthalmopathy. Study-level results: Appearing also in blood were most of the thyroid clonotypes expanded above 0.001.

RNA transcripts gave rise to amplified TCR beta CDR3 regions. The HTBI primer set was used in a first-round RT-PCR of the TCR CDR3. TCRdb reanalysed the multiplex PCR reads using MiXCR and keeps one entry per CDR3 protein. This table holds 500,000 to 800,000 distinct CDR3 sequences, 45% found once. Germline lookup yields CDR1 SQVTM and CDR2 ANQGSEA. The V and J ends lost 7 bases and 0 bases respectively, with 13 bases between them. The CDR3 runs to 14 residues. The table lists this clonotype with many counts. Its antigen is not identified. This chain links TRBV29-1 with TRBJ1-5, with TRBD1 as a possible D gene (5 bases). Sample: peripheral blood or thyroid tissue (not recorded which). The sequence came from an adult man with Graves' disease, either hyperthyroidism or ophthalmopathy (not recorded which). CDR3 sequence (DNA): TGCAGCGGGATGGCAGGGCCTAGCAATCAGCCCCAGCATTTT. It is translated as CSGMAGPSNQPQHF. The whole variable domain, filled in from reference TRBV29-1 and TRBJ1-5, reads SAVISQKPSRDICQRGTSLTIQCQVDSQVTMMFWYRQQPGQSLTLIATANQGSEATYESGFVIDKFPISRPNLTFSTLTVSNMSPEDSSIYLCSGMAGPSNQPQHFGDGTRLSIL.